This T cell receptor beta chain stems from a study of OX40 agonist ivuxolimab in advanced cancers. Overall study context: Patients received the agonistic anti-OX40 (CD134) antibody ivuxolimab. Around 40% of patients had received prior checkpoint inhibitor therapy. Three patients had partial responses: one hepatocellular carcinoma, two cutaneous melanoma.

Study-wide findings and caveats: CD8+ T cells (on average) carried more expanded clones than CD4+ T cells.

The V gene end was trimmed by 6 bases and the J gene end by 4 bases; junction bases not matched to a gene: 7. Germline V lookup: CDR1 LNHDA, CDR2 SQIVND (reference sequence). The CDR3 is made up of 15 amino acids. This clone was seen only once. Its specificity is not known. TCRdb's copy holds only in-frame clones and misses some; the assay was immunoSEQ multiplex PCR. The table has some 68,000 clones, approximately 80% seen once. Sequenced material: CD4+ or CD8+ T cells sorted from blood, taken in a trial of the OX40 agonist ivuxolimab. The TCR was taken from an adult with an advanced solid tumor such as melanoma, head and neck, liver or kidney cancer. The J gene is TRBJ1-5, the V gene TRBV19; TRBD1 matches at 9 bases. The CDR3 DNA reads as TGTGCCAGTAGGGGGACAGGGTTCAGGAATCAGCCCCAGCATTTT. It specifies CASRGTGFRNQPQHF. The entire variable domain, with the rest obtained from reference TRBV19 and TRBJ1-5, is as follows: DGGITQSPKYLFRKEGQNVTLSCEQNLNHDAMYWYRQDPGQGLRLIYYSQIVNDFQKGDIAEGYSVSREKKESFPLTVTSAQKNPTAFYLCASRGTGFRNQPQHFGDGTRLSIL.